This T cell receptor beta chain was obtained from a study of shared clonotypes between healthy human individuals. Findings and caveats of the study: Rarefaction gave evidence that sorted-subset sequencing remained incomplete despite large depth.

To note about this clone: What it binds is unknown.

Measured with immunoSEQ multiplex PCR; TCRdb has only the in-frame clones, and not every one. The sample holds about 610,000 clones, around 97% seen once. V was clipped by 4 bases and J by 2 bases, with 11 bases between them. Germline V gene lookup returns CDR1 GTSNPN and CDR2 SVGIG (reference sequence). CDR3 length equals 13 residues. The sequence came from a woman under 40 in good health. The sequenced sample was naive CD4+ T cells sorted from blood. The subset: CD45RA+ positively selected. J is TRBJ1-2 and V is TRBV30; the D gene is possibly TRBD1 (5 bases). The chain's CDR3 is CAWIPEGNYGYTF. CDR3 bases: TGTGCCTGGATCCCAGAGGGGAACTATGGCTACACCTTC. Full variable domain (outside the CDR3, taken from reference TRBV30 and TRBJ1-2): SQTIHQWPATLVQPVGSPLSLECTVEGTSNPNLYWYRQAAGRGLQLLFYSVGIGQISSEVPQNLSASRPQDRQFILSSKKLLLSDSGFYLCAWIPEGNYGYTFGSGTRLTVV.